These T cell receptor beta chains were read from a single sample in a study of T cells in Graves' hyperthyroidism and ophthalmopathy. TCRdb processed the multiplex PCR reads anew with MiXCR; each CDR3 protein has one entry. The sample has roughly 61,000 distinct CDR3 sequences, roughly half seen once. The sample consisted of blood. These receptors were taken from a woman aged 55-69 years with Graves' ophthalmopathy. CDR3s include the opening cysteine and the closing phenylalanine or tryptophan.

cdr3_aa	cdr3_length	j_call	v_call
CSARSGRGGSGMTGELFF	18	TRBJ2-2	TRBV20-1
CSVEESSSVGDEQFF	15	TRBJ2-1	TRBV29-1
CASSKNPRASGDSAETQYF	19	TRBJ2-5	TRBV6-2/TRBV6-3
CASGGQGGMETQYF	14	TRBJ2-5	TRBV19
CASSDDSTFPNGYTF	15	TRBJ1-2	TRBV19
CASSLTGTSNQPQHF	15	TRBJ1-5	TRBV18
CASSPGPPTDTQYF	14	TRBJ2-3	TRBV7-2
CASSLLGGTNYGYTF	15	TRBJ1-2	TRBV7-9
CASSSQLAGESDTQYF	16	TRBJ2-3	TRBV13
CASRWQIYGYTF	12	TRBJ1-2	TRBV2
CASSVVTSTDTQYF	14	TRBJ2-3	TRBV9
CATSGTSVLYNEQFF	15	TRBJ2-1	TRBV24-1
CASRQTSGGDGYTF	14	TRBJ1-2	TRBV7-6
CASSRAGTGPSTF	13	TRBJ1-2	TRBV12-3/TRBV12-4
CSALLAGESYEQYF	14	TRBJ2-7	TRBV20-1
CASSLKTETQYF	12	TRBJ2-5	TRBV5-8
CASSIQGAKGYTF	13	TRBJ1-2	TRBV19
CSVVGLAVGEQFF	13	TRBJ2-1	TRBV29-1